The T cell receptor beta chain under discussion was sequenced for a study of type 1 regulatory T cells (dated by TCRdb to the early 2020s). With respect to the entire study: The study characterized an in vitro protocol that generated a Tr1-enriched, alloantigen-specific CD4 T cell product named T-allo10. T-allo10 was under clinical evaluation in patients with hematological malignancies receiving allogeneic hematopoietic stem cell transplantation. Results and caveats for the whole study, not just this receptor: A more restricted TCR repertoire was observed in Tr1 cells than in non-Tr1 cells, and this restriction was interpreted in the study as alloantigen-induced clonal expansion.

TCRdb shows the sequencer as Illumina MiSeq. The public reads were reprocessed in TCRdb via fastp at Q25 and MiXCR, keeping in-frame beta chains. One record per CDR3 amino acid sequence lists the most common genes and DNA. This sample holds 60,000 to 70,000 distinct CDR3 sequences; roughly 49% were observed only once. In total, the top ten clones hold approximately 2.3% of the sample. This clonotype was detected only a few times. The target of this receptor is not known. Per-nucleotide qualities are absent, and no much larger clonotype sits a single base away. CDR1 and CDR2 were assigned from the germline V gene as SGHRS and YFSETQ. The CDR3 starts with the cysteine, ends with the phenylalanine, and has 21 residues. Just CDR3 DNA is preserved here, 63 bases in frame from base 1. Trimming takes 1 base off V and 0 bases off J; junction bases not matched to a gene: 12.

The V and J segments used are TRBV5-1 and TRBJ2-6; 11 of the junction bases match TRBD1. Sample: cultured non-Tr1 T cells, either the whole culture or a sorted T cell fraction (not recorded which). Interpreted using the paper, the cell subset or site label stands for: non-Tr1 population from the T-allo10 product. This sequence was found in a human donor in good health. The CDR3 reads as follows: CASSLLGQGAGLGSGANVLTF. The nucleotide sequence reads TGCGCCAGCAGCTTGCTCGGACAGGGGGCTGGTCTCGGCTCTGGGGCCAACGTCCTGACTTTC.